Presented here are 7 T cell receptor beta chains from one specimen sequenced in a study of blood T cell repertoires in COVID-19 (dated by TCRdb to about 2020). Receptor libraries were prepared by the immunoSEQ multiplex PCR assay. TCRdb mirrors the immuneACCESS table, restricted to in-frame sequences. Some clones are absent from its copies; in checked studies, under half trace to an unresolved V gene, and the reason for the others is unknown. This sample has 200,000 or so clones in its table, and roughly 80% of those were observed once. Approximately 5.3% of the sample belongs to the ten largest clones. Sample: peripheral blood. The receptors were sampled from a human donor in a cohort sampled during active COVID-19.

This clone was recorded only once. This chain joins TRBV4-3 and TRBJ2-1; 10 bases match TRBD1. Per the germline V gene, CDR1 is LGHNA and CDR2 is YSLEER. With V trimmed by 3 bases and J by 4 bases, 3 bases remained unmatched. The CDR3 consists of 15 residues. DNA of the CDR3: TGCGCCAGCAGCCACCGGGACAGGGGTTACAATGAGCAGTTCTTC. Protein sequence: CASSHRDRGYNEQFF.

The chain links TRBV18 to TRBJ2-2; 9 bases are a match to TRBD2. CDR3 length equals 16 residues. Germline V gives CDR1 KGHSH, CDR2 LQKENI. The trim removed 3 bases at V and 7 bases at J, leaving 9 bases unmatched. CDR3 sequence: CASSPFSGSNGGELFF. Here the CDR3 DNA reads TGTGCCAGCTCACCTTTTAGCGGGAGCAATGGCGGGGAGCTGTTTTTT.

The table lists this clone with a few counts. The chain carries TRBV11-3 and TRBJ2-7; 7 bases align to TRBD1. The CDR3 has 13 amino acids. Germline V lookup: CDR1 SGHNT, CDR2 YENEEA. Losses at the gene ends were 5 bases for V and 5 bases for J; bases not matched to a gene: 6. CDR3 DNA sequence: TGTGCCAGCAGCCCGACAGGGACCAACGAGCAGTACTTC. Encoded protein: CASSPTGTNEQYF. The full variable domain, in which reference TRBV11-3 and TRBJ2-7 provide the parts outside the CDR3, is EAGVVQSPRYKIIEKKQPVAFWCNPISGHNTLYWYLQNLGQGPELLIRYENEEAVDDSQLPKDRFSAERLKGVDSTLKIQPAELGDSAVYLCASSPTGTNEQYFGPGTRLTVT.

V is TRBV6-5 and J is TRBJ2-7, with 9 bases that match TRBD2. The CDR3 consists of 14 residues. The ends lost 5 bases at V and 2 bases at J; junction bases unmatched: 4. Germline lookup yields CDR1 MNHEY and CDR2 SVGAGI. For the CDR3, the DNA is TGTGCCAGCAGTCCCGCGGGGGGGGCCTACGAGCAGTACTTC. Amino acids: CASSPAGGAYEQYF.

This rearrangement joins TRBV28 to TRBJ2-1; 7 bases are a match to TRBD1. CDR1 and CDR2 from the germline V gene are MDHEN and SYDVKM. V was pared by 4 bases and J by 6 bases, with 12 bases of the junction left unmatched. CDR3 length: 16 amino acids. CDR3 sequence reads: CASSSPPTGVGNEQFF. The CDR3 region has the DNA TGTGCCAGCAGTTCACCTCCAACAGGGGTCGGCAATGAGCAGTTCTTC. The entire variable domain, with the rest obtained from reference TRBV28 and TRBJ2-1, is as follows: DVKVTQSSRYLVKRTGEKVFLECVQDMDHENMFWYRQDPGLGLRLIYFSYDVKMKEKGDIPEGYSVSREKKERFSLILESASTNQTSMYLCASSSPPTGVGNEQFFGPGTRLTVL.

This sequence joins TRBV4-3 and TRBJ2-7, with a tentative D call TRBD1 (5 bases). V was shortened by 3 bases and J by 5 bases, with 11 bases between the two germline ends. This CDR3 has 13 residues. Per the germline V gene, CDR1 is LGHNA and CDR2 is YSLEER. CDR3 sequence reads: CASSHDKGHEQYF. The CDR3 DNA sequence: TGCGCCAGCAGCCATGACAAGGGGCACGAGCAGTACTTC.

Concerning this clone itself: The sample holds other DNA sequences that translate to the same CDR3. This sequence joins TRBV28 and TRBJ2-2; D ambiguous. With 3 bases removed from V and 2 bases from J, the gap between germline ends came to 7 bases. Looked up from germline, CDR1 is MDHEN and CDR2 is SYDVKM. The CDR3 totals 14 residues. CDR3 protein: CASSFSRNTGELFF. CDR3 bases: TGTGCCAGCAGTTTCTCCAGAAACACCGGGGAGCTGTTTTTT. The whole variable domain, filled in from reference TRBV28 and TRBJ2-2, reads DVKVTQSSRYLVKRTGEKVFLECVQDMDHENMFWYRQDPGLGLRLIYFSYDVKMKEKGDIPEGYSVSREKKERFSLILESASTNQTSMYLCASSFSRNTGELFFGEGSRLTVL.